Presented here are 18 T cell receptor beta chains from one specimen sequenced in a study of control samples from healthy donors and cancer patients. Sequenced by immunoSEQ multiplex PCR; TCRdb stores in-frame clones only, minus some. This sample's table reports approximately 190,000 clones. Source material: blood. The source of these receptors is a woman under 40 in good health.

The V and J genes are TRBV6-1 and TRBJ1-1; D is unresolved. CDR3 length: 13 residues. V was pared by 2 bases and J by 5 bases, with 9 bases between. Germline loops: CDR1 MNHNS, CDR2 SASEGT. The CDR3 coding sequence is TGTGCCAGCAGTGAACAAACGGGGACTGAAGCTTTCTTT. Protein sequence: CASSEQTGTEAFF.

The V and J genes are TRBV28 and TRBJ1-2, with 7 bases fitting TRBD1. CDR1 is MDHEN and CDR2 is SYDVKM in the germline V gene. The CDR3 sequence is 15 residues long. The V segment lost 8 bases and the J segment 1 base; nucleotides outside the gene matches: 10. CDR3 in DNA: TGTGCCAGCTGGGGGCCCAGGGGGAATAACTATGGCTACACCTTC. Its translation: CASWGPRGNNYGYTF.

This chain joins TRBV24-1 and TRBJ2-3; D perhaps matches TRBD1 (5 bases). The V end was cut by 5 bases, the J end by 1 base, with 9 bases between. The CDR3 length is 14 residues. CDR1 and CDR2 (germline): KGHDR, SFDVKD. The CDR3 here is CATSGRGGTDTQYF. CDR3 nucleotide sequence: TGTGCCACCAGTGGTAGGGGCGGCACAGATACGCAGTATTTT.

The CDR3, as DNA: TGTGCCAGCAGTCACAGTTCCAATCAGCCCCAGCATTTT. This encodes CASSHSSNQPQHF. The chain uses TRBV6-5 and TRBJ1-5; D gene unclear. The CDR3 consists of 13 residues. Germline V gene sequence: CDR1 MNHEY, CDR2 SVGAGI. Trimming removed 5 bases from V and 3 bases from J, with 8 bases in between.

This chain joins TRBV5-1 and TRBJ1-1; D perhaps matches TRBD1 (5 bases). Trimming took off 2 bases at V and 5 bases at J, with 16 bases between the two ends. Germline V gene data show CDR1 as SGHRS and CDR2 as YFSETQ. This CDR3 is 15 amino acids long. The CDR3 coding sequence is TGCGCCAGCAGCTTTGTCCCCGGGGGGGAAACTGAAGCTTTCTTT. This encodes CASSFVPGGETEAFF.

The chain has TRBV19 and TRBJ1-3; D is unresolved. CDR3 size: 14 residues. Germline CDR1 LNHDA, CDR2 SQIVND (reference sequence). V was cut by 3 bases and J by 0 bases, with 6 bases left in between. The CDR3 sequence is CASSILGSGNTIYF. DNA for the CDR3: TGTGCCAGTAGTATTCTCGGCTCTGGAAACACCATATATTTT.

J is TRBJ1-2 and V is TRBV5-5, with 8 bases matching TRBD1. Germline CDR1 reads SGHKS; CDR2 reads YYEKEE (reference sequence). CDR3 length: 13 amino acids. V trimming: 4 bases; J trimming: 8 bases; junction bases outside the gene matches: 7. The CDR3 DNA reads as TGTGCCAGCAGCATCCAGGGGGCGGACGGCTACACCTTC. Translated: CASSIQGADGYTF.

CDR3 loop: CASSPRAFTGELFF. The CDR3 nucleotides are TGTGCCAGCAGTCCGCGGGCCTTTACCGGGGAGCTGTTTTTT. The gene calls are TRBV28 and TRBJ2-2, with a possible D match to TRBD2 (5 bases). Trimming left V 5 bases short and J 5 bases short, with 12 bases between. This CDR3 region has 14 residues. CDR1 is MDHEN and CDR2 is SYDVKM in the germline V gene.

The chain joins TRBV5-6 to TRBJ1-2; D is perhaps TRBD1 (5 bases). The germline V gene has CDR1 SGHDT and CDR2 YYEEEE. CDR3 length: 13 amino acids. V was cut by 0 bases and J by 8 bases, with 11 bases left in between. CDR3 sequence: CASSLEGIEGYTF. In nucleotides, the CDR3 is TGTGCCAGCAGCTTGGAGGGGATTGAGGGCTACACCTTC.

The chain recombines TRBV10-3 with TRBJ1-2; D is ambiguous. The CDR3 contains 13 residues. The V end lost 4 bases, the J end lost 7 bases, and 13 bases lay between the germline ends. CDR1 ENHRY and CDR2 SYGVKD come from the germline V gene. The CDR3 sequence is CAISVSDGFGYTF. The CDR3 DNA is TGTGCCATCAGTGTTTCCGACGGGTTTGGCTACACCTTC.

The CDR3 sequence: CASSLSTGGYLYTF. CDR3 sequence (DNA): TGTGCCAGCAGCCTGTCGACAGGGGGTTACTTGTACACCTTC. This chain links TRBV5-4 with TRBJ1-2; 9 nucleotides line up with TRBD1. After removal of 4 bases from V and 11 bases from J, the junction contained 12 bases not matched to a gene. The CDR3 is 14 residues long. Germline-derived CDR1 and CDR2 are SGHNT and YYREEE (reference sequence).

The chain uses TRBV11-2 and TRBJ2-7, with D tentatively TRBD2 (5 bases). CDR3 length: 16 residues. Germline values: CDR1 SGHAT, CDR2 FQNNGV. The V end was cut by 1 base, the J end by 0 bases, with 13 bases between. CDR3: CASSLGRSVTSYEQYF. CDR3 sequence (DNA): TGTGCCAGCAGCTTAGGGAGGTCAGTCACCTCCTACGAGCAGTACTTC.

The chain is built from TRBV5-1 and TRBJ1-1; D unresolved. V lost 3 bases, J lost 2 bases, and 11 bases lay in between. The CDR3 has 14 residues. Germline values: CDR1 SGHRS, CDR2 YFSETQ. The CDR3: CASSSRLHNTEAFF. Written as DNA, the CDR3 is TGCGCCAGCAGCTCCAGGCTTCACAACACTGAAGCTTTCTTT.

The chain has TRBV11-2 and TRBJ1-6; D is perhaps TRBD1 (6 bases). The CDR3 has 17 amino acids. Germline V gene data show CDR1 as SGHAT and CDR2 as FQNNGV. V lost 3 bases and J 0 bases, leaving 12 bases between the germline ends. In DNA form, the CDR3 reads TGTGCCAGCAGCTTTAGAGGGGGGAGCTCCTATAATTCACCCCTCCACTTT. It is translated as CASSFRGGSSYNSPLHF. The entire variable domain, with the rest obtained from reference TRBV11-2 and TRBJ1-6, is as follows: EAGVAQSPRYKIIEKRQSVAFWCNPISGHATLYWYQQILGQGPKLLIQFQNNGVVDDSQLPKDRFSAERLKGVDSTLKIQPAKLEDSAVYLCASSFRGGSSYNSPLHFGNGTRLTVT.

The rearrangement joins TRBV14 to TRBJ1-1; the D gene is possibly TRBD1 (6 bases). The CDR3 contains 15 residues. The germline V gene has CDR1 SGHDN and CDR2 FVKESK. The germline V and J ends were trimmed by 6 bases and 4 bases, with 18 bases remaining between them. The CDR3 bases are TGTGCCAGCAGTTCGCACAGGGAACGAGGCACTGAAGCTTTCTTT. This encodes CASSSHRERGTEAFF.

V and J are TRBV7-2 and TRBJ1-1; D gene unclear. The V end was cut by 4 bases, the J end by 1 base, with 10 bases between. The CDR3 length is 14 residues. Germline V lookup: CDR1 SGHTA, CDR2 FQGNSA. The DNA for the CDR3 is TGTGCCAGCAGCTCGCAGCCGGGGAACACTGAAGCTTTCTTT. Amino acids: CASSSQPGNTEAFF.

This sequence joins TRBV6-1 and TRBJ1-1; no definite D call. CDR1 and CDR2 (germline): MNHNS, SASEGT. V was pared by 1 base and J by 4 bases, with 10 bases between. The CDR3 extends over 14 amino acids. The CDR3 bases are TGTGCCAGCAGTGAAGGGTTTGCTACCACTGAAGCTTTCTTT. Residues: CASSEGFATTEAFF.

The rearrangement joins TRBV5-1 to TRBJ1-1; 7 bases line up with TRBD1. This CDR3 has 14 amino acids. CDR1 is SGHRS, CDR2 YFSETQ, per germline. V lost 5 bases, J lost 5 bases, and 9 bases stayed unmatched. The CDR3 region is CASSRDRETTEAFF. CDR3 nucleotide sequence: TGCGCCAGCAGTCGCGACAGGGAAACTACTGAAGCTTTCTTT. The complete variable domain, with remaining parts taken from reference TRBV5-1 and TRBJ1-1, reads KAGVTQTPRYLIKTRGQQVTLSCSPISGHRSVSWYQQTPGQGLQFLFEYFSETQRNKGNFPGRFSGRQFSNSRSEMNVSTLELGDSALYLCASSRDRETTEAFFGQGTRLTVV.